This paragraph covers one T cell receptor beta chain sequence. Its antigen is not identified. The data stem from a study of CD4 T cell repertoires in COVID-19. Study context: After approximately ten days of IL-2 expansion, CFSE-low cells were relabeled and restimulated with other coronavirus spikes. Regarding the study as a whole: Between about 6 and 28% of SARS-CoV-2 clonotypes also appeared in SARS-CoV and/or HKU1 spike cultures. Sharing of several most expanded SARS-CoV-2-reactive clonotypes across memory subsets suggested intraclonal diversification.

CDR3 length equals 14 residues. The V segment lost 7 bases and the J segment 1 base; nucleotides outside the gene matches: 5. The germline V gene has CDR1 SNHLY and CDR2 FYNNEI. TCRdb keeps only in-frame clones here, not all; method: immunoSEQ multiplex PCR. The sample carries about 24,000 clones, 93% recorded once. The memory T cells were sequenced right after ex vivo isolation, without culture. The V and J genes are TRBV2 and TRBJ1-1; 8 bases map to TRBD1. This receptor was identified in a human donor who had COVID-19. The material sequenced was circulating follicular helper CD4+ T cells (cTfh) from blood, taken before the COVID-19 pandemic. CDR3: CASKLTGANTEAFF. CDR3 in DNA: TGTGCCAGCAAGCTGACAGGGGCGAACACTGAAGCTTTCTTT.